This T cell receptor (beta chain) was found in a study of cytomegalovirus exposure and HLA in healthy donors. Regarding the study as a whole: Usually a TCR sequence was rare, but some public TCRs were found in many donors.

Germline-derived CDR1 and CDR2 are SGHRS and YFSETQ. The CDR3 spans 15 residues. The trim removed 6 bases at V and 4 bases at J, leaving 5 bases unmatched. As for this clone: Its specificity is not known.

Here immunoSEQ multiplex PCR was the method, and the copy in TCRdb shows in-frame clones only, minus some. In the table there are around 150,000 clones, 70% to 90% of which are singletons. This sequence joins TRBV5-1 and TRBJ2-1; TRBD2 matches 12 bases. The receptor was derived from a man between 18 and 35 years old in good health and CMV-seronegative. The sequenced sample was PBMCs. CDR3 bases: TGCGCCAGCAATCTAGCGGGAGGGGCTTACAATGAGCAGTTCTTC. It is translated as CASNLAGGAYNEQFF.